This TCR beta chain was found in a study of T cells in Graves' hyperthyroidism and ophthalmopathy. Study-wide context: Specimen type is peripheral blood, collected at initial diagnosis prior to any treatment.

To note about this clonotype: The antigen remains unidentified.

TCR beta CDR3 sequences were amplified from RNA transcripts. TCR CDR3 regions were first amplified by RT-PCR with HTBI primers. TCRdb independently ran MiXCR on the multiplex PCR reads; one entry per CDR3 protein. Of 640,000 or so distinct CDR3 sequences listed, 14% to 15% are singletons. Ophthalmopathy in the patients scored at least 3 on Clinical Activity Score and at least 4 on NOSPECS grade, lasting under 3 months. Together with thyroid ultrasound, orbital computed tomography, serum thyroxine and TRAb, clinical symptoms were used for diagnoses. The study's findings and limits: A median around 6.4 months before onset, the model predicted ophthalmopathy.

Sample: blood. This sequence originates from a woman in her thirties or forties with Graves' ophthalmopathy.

The CDR3 DNA sequence: TGTGCCAGCTCACCGCCGGACAGCTCCTACGAGCAGTACTTC. Its protein is CASSPPDSSYEQYF. The chain couples TRBV18 to TRBJ2-7; D might be TRBD1 (6 bases). This CDR3 is 14 amino acids long. Between the trimmed V and J ends, which lost 3 bases and 0 bases, there was a span of 9 bases. Per the germline V gene, CDR1 is KGHSH and CDR2 is LQKENI. Looking up the rest from reference TRBV18 and TRBJ2-7 gives the full variable domain: NAGVMQNPRHLVRRRGQEARLRCSPMKGHSHVYWYRQLPEEGLKFMVYLQKENIIDESGMPKERFSAEFPKEGPSILRIQQVVRGDSAAYFCASSPPDSSYEQYFGPGTRLTVT.